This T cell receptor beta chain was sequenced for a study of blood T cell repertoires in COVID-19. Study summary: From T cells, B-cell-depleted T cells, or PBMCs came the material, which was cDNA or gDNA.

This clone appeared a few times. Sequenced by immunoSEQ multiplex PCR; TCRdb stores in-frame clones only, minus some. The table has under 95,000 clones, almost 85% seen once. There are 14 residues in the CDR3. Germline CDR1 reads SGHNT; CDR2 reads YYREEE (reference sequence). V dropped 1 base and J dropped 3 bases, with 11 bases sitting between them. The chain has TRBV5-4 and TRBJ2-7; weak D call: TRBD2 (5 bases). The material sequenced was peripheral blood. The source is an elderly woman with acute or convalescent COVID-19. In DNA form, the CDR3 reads TGTGCCAGCAGCTTGCCAGGAGGAAACTACGAGCAGTACTTC. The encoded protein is CASSLPGGNYEQYF. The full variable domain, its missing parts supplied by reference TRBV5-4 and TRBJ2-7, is ETGVTQSPTHLIKTRGQQVTLRCSSQSGHNTVSWYQQALGQGPQFIFQYYREEENGRGNFPPRFSGLQFPNYSSELNVNALELDDSALYLCASSLPGGNYEQYFGPGTRLTVT.